This T cell receptor (beta chain) came from a study of human T cells and chemical hapten exposure. Study overall: Per-sample TCR yield variation was attributed mainly to small pooled library volume differences. Overall study results and limits: With DPC sensitization, TCRs exceeding 1 in 1000 frequency showed no change.

This clonotype occurred a few times. Its target is unknown. Unfractionated whole blood served as the source for total RNA extraction. The library tagged individual cDNA molecules with unique molecular identifiers. Original methodology: Samples had a median of approximately 89,000 TCRs, ranging roughly 20,000 to 700,000. TCRdb ran MiXCR on the reads and lists one entry per CDR3 protein. It is TCRdb's table, rather than the study itself, that gives the V and J calls and clone size. The repertoire holds 95,000 to 150,000 distinct CDR3 sequences, more than 8.5% seen once, with over 1.1% in the top ten. This receptor was obtained from a human donor in good health. Some clones in this sample may be carry-over from other donors' samples. The sample consisted of whole blood.

The CDR3 bases are TGCGCCAGCACCCCGGGGGGTGTTCGAAGTTCACCCCTCCACTTT. Amino acid sequence: CASTPGGVRSSPLHF. The gene calls are TRBV5-1 and TRBJ1-6, with a possible D match to TRBD1 (5 bases). With 6 bases removed from V and 9 bases from J, the gap between germline ends came to 19 bases. The CDR3 is 15 amino acids. CDR1 and CDR2 from the germline V gene are SGHRS and YFSETQ. The entire variable domain, with the rest obtained from reference TRBV5-1 and TRBJ1-6, is as follows: KAGVTQTPRYLIKTRGQQVTLSCSPISGHRSVSWYQQTPGQGLQFLFEYFSETQRNKGNFPGRFSGRQFSNSRSEMNVSTLELGDSALYLCASTPGGVRSSPLHFGNGTRLTVT.